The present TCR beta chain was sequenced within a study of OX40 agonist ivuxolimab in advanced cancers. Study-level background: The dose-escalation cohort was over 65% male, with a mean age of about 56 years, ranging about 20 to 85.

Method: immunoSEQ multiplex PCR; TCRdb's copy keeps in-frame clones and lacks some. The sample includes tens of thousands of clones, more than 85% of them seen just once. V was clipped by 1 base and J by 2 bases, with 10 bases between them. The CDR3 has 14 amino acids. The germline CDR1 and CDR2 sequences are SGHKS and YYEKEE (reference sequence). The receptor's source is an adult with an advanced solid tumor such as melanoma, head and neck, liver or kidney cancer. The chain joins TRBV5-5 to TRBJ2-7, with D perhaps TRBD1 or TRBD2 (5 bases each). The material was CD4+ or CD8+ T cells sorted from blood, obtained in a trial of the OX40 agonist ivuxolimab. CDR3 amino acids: CASSLWDGAYEQYF. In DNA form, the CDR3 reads TGTGCCAGCAGCTTGTGGGACGGGGCCTACGAGCAGTACTTC.